This TCR beta chain came from a study of a mutant IDH1 vaccine in newly diagnosed glioma. Regarding time point: week 23, last vaccination. One vaccine dose held 300 ug of mutant IDH1 20-mer peptide and came with topical imiquimod. The repertoire was sequenced with immunoSEQ multiplex PCR; TCRdb's copy has only in-frame clones and lacks some. The table records roughly 43,000 clones, approximately 76% of them present only once. Details on this clone: The antigen is unknown.

This TCR was sampled from a man aged 50 to 59 with glioma. The source material was PBMCs, sampled from a glioma patient whose treatment included an IDH1 peptide vaccine.

CDR3 region: CASSSSLAATNTGELFF. The CDR3 nucleotides read TGCGCCAGCAGCTCCTCACTAGCGGCCACGAACACCGGGGAGCTGTTTTTT. The V gene is TRBV5-1, the J gene TRBJ2-2, with 8 bases identical to TRBD2. The junction had 7 bases not matched to a gene; V was cut back by 3 bases and J by 0 bases. CDR3 size: 17 residues. Per the germline V gene, CDR1 is SGHRS and CDR2 is YFSETQ.